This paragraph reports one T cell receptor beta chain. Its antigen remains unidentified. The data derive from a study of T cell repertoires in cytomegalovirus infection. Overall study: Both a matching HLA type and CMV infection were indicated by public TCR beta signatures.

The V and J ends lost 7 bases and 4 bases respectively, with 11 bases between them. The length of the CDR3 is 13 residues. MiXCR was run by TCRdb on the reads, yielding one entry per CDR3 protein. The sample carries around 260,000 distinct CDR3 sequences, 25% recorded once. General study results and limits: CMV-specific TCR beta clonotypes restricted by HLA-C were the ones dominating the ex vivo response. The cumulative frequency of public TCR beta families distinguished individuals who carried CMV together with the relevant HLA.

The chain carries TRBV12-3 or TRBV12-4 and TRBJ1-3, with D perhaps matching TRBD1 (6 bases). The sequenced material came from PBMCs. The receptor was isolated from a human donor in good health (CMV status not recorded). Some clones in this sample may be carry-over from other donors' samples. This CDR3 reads CASKQGSGNTIYF. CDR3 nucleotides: TGTGCCAGCAAACAGGGCTCGGGAAACACCATATATTTT.